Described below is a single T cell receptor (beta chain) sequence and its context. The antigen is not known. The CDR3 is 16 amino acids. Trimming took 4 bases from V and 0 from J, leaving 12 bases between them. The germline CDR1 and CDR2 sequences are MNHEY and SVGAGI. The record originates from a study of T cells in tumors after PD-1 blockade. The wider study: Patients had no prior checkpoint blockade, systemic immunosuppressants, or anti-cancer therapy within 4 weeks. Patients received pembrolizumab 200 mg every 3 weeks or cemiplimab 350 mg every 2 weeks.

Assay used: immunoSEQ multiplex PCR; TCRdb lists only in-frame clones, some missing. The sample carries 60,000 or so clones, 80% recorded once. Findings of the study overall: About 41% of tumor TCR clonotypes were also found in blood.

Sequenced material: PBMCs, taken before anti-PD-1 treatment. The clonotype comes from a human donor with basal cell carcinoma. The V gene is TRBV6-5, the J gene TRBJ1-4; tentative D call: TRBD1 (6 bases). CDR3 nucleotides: TGTGCCAGCAGTTTAAACAGGGCTGCAACTAATGAAAAACTGTTTTTT. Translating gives CASSLNRAATNEKLFF.